Listed here are 20 T cell receptor beta chains from one sample, sequenced in a study of blood T cells in healthy people across ages. Using a J-beta primer mix together with a sample-barcoded 5' primer, a second PCR was run for roughly 6 to 12 cycles. From the 5' RACE reads, TCRdb called clonotypes with MiXCR, one entry per CDR3 protein. The repertoire holds around 700,000 distinct CDR3 sequences, with 25% as singletons. This same sample was also taken into another study, of T cells of mothers and their children.

Sample: blood. The receptor source for this set is a boy aged 5-17 years in good health.

This clonotype was picked up a small number of times. The chain employs TRBV3-1 and TRBJ2-5; no firm D call. Matching the DNA end better, TRBJ2-1 makes the J call doubtful. The CDR3 runs to 19 residues. Germline values: CDR1 LGHDT, CDR2 YNNKEL (reference sequence). The CDR3 reads CASSQALMMGSSKYNEQFF. The CDR3 DNA follows: TGTGCCAGCAGCCAAGCGTTGATGATGGGGTCTAGTAAGTACAATGAGCAGTTCTTC.

This chain links TRBV7-2 with TRBJ2-1; D gene ambiguous. The CDR3 has 11 amino acids. Deletions cut 5 bases from V and 9 bases from J, with 8 bases between. Germline V gene data show CDR1 as SGHTA and CDR2 as FQGNSA. The CDR3 reads CASSIGAEQFF. CDR3 DNA: TGTGCCAGCAGCATCGGAGCTGAGCAGTTCTTC. The entire variable domain, with the rest obtained from reference TRBV7-2 and TRBJ2-1, is as follows: GAGVSQSPSNKVTEKGKDVELRCDPISGHTALYWYRQSLGQGLEFLIYFQGNSAPDKSGLPSDRFSAERTGGSVSTLTIQRTQQEDSAVYLCASSIGAEQFFGPGTRLTVL.

The V call is TRBV5-1, the J call TRBJ2-1; D is perhaps TRBD2 (5 bases). V lost 4 bases and J lost 4, with 15 bases in between. CDR1 is SGHRS, CDR2 YFSETQ, per germline. The CDR3 has 15 residues. CDR3: CASSPEGDGYNEQFF. CDR3 bases: TGCGCCAGCAGCCCCGAGGGAGACGGGTACAATGAGCAGTTCTTC.

This clonotype was recorded a few times. The chain has TRBV6-5 and TRBJ2-3, with 7 positions matching TRBD2. Germline V gene sequence: CDR1 MNHEY, CDR2 SVGAGI. J gave up 4 bases and V 5 bases, and 6 bases lay outside the gene matches. The CDR3 runs to 14 residues. CDR3 coding DNA: TGTGCCAGCAGTGGGGGGGTTGGGGCAGATACGCAGTATTTT. Residues: CASSGGVGADTQYF.

At least ten counts were recorded for this clonotype. CDR3 nucleotides: TGTGCCAGCAGCTCACAGAACAATGAGCAGTTCTTC. Its translation is CASSSQNNEQFF. This chain connects TRBV7-6 to TRBJ2-1; no definite D call. V lost 4 bases and J lost 5, with 6 bases in between. Germline lookup yields CDR1 SGHVS and CDR2 FNYEAQ. The CDR3 extends over 12 amino acids.

The genes are TRBV20-1 and TRBJ1-1; possible D gene TRBD1, 6 bases. Germline loops: CDR1 DFQATT, CDR2 SNEGSKA (reference sequence). The CDR3 runs 13 residues. Between the trimmed V and J ends, which lost 3 bases and 1 base, there was a span of 9 bases. The CDR3 is CSASRGPNTEAFF. CDR3 sequence (DNA): TGCAGTGCTAGCAGGGGCCCGAACACTGAAGCTTTCTTT.

CDR3: CASSPGYKNEKLFF. In DNA, the CDR3 is TGTGCCAGCAGCCCCGGGTATAAGAATGAAAAACTGTTTTTT. The chain uses TRBV28 and TRBJ1-4; the D is unclear. Germline CDR1 is MDHEN and CDR2 is SYDVKM. The CDR3 is 14 residues long. V lost 6 bases to trimming and J lost 5 bases, with 13 bases between them.

The chain recombines TRBV9 with TRBJ2-5; D is tentatively TRBD1 or TRBD2 (6 bases each). CDR3 length: 16 amino acids. CDR1 and CDR2 from the germline V gene are SGDLS and YYNGEE. V was trimmed by 0 bases and J by 5 bases, leaving 17 bases between them. CDR3 loop: CASSVDRGGQAETQYF. The DNA for the CDR3 is TGTGCCAGCAGCGTAGATAGAGGGGGGCAGGCGGAGACCCAGTACTTC.

The chain recombines TRBV7-2 with TRBJ2-3, with a weak D call TRBD1 (6 bases). Germline lookup yields CDR1 SGHTA and CDR2 FQGNSA. Trimming shortened V by 4 bases and J by 2 bases, and 16 bases separated the two germline ends. CDR3 size: 16 residues. In DNA form, the CDR3 reads TGTGCCAGCAGCTCAGGGGTCCAGGCGGTCACAGATACGCAGTATTTT. Translated: CASSSGVQAVTDTQYF.

This clonotype came up a few times. In DNA form, the CDR3 reads TGTGCCACCAGCAGAGGAAGGGCGCGGGACGAAAAACTGTTTTTT. Residues: CATSRGRARDEKLFF. The J gene is TRBJ1-4, the V gene TRBV15; D perhaps matches TRBD1 (5 bases). Germline-derived CDR1 and CDR2 are LNHNV and YYDKDF (reference sequence). Trimming shortened V by 1 base and J by 8 bases, and 14 bases separated the two germline ends. CDR3 size: 15 residues. Full variable domain (remainder filled in from reference TRBV15 and TRBJ1-4): DAMVIQNPRYQVTQFGKPVTLSCSQTLNHNVMYWYQQKSSQAPKLLFHYYDKDFNNEADTPDNFQSRRPNTSFCFLDIRSPGLGDTAMYLCATSRGRARDEKLFFGSGTQLSVL.

The chain combines TRBV5-1 with TRBJ2-7; 16 positions match TRBD2. Germline V CDR1 and CDR2: SGHRS, YFSETQ. V dropped 4 bases and J dropped 7; count of bases not matched to a gene: 5. The CDR3 is 15 amino acids. CDR3 nucleotide sequence: TGCGCCAGCAGCGAGGGGACTAGCGGGAGGGAAGAGCAGTACTTC. Translation: CASSEGTSGREEQYF.

CDR3 coding DNA: TGTGCCAGCAGCTCCCAACTAGCGGGAGCGGAGCAGTTCTTC. Protein: CASSSQLAGAEQFF. The genes are TRBV7-2 and TRBJ2-1; 11 bases map to TRBD2. This CDR3 contains 14 residues. Germline-derived CDR1 and CDR2 are SGHTA and FQGNSA. The V and J ends lost 4 bases and 10 bases, in that order; junction bases with no gene match: 6. The full variable domain, rest sourced from reference TRBV7-2 and TRBJ2-1, is GAGVSQSPSNKVTEKGKDVELRCDPISGHTALYWYRQSLGQGLEFLIYFQGNSAPDKSGLPSDRFSAERTGGSVSTLTIQRTQQEDSAVYLCASSSQLAGAEQFFGPGTRLTVL.

V and J are TRBV6-6 and TRBJ1-5, with 7 bases fitting TRBD1. V gave up 6 bases and J gave up 3 bases; unmatched junction bases: 5. The CDR3 sequence is 14 residues long. Germline V gene sequence: CDR1 MNHNY, CDR2 SVGAGI (reference sequence). CDR3 sequence: CASRQGTFNQPQHF. The CDR3 bases are TGTGCCAGCAGACAGGGGACGTTCAATCAGCCCCAGCATTTT.

This clonotype was seen a handful of times. The V gene is TRBV29-1, the J gene TRBJ2-7; a weak D match, TRBD1 (5 bases). This CDR3 has 13 amino acids. Trimming cost V 4 bases and J 2 bases, with 12 bases left between them. The germline CDR1 and CDR2 sequences are SQVTM and ANQGSEA. CDR3 DNA sequence: TGCAGCGTTGTGGGCAGGGTGGCCTACGAGCAGTACTTC. The encoded protein is CSVVGRVAYEQYF.

This CDR3 reads CSARIAVNEQFF. CDR3 in DNA: TGCAGTGCTAGAATAGCGGTCAATGAGCAGTTCTTC. The chain couples TRBV20-1 to TRBJ2-1; D perhaps matches TRBD2 (6 bases). The CDR3 runs to 12 residues. The germline V gene has CDR1 DFQATT and CDR2 SNEGSKA (reference sequence). The V and J ends lost 2 bases and 6 bases respectively, with 8 bases between them.

This clonotype has more than one count but fewer than ten. This chain joins TRBV4-1 and TRBJ2-1, with TRBD2 identical over 8 bases. The V and J ends lost 4 bases and 1 base, in that order; junction bases with no gene match: 6. Looked up from germline, CDR1 is MGHRA and CDR2 is YSYEKL. CDR3 length equals 16 residues. As DNA, the CDR3 is TGCGCCAGCAGCCCTGGACTAGCTTGGTCCTACAATGAGCAGTTCTTC. Translation: CASSPGLAWSYNEQFF.

This clonotype was found a few times. The chain employs TRBV29-1 and TRBJ2-7; D gene ambiguous. Germline values: CDR1 SQVTM, CDR2 ANQGSEA. The CDR3 has 13 amino acids. Here the CDR3 reads CRGDTPHSYEQYF. As DNA, the CDR3 is TGCCGCGGTGACACACCACACTCCTACGAGCAGTACTTC.

This rearrangement joins TRBV7-9 to TRBJ2-5, with D possibly being TRBD1 or TRBD2 (5 bases each). CDR1 SEHNR and CDR2 FQNEAQ come from the germline V gene (reference sequence). Trimming removed 6 bases from V and 0 bases from J, with 14 bases in between. The CDR3 has 15 amino acids. This chain's CDR3 is CASRTGTTYQETQYF. CDR3 nucleotide sequence: TGTGCCAGCAGAACCGGGACCACGTACCAAGAGACCCAGTACTTC.

The chain couples TRBV10-2 to TRBJ2-1; TRBD1 is a possible D gene (5 bases). Germline lookup yields CDR1 WSHSY and CDR2 SAAADI. The V end was cut by 5 bases, the J end by 0 bases, with 11 bases between. The CDR3 sequence is 15 residues long. CDR3 nucleotides: TGCGCCAGCAGTCCGACAGAAAACTCCTACAATGAGCAGTTCTTC. Translated: CASSPTENSYNEQFF.

This clonotype has only a few counts. The J gene is TRBJ1-5, the V gene TRBV7-9; tentatively, D is TRBD1 (6 bases). Trimming left V 5 bases short and J 11 bases short, with 19 bases between. This CDR3 spans 14 amino acids. Germline-derived CDR1 and CDR2 are SEHNR and FQNEAQ (reference sequence). The CDR3 loop is CASSLDRLSAAQHF. CDR3 DNA: TGTGCCAGCAGCCTGGACAGATTATCAGCGGCCCAGCATTTT.